Shown below are 28 T cell receptor beta chains from a single sample sequenced in a study of glioma-infiltrating T cells. Using RNA template, CDR3s of TCR alpha and beta were amplified with iRepertoire arm-PCR. TCRdb fed the multiplex PCR reads into MiXCR, producing one record per CDR3 protein. This sample yields more than 350,000 distinct CDR3 sequences, of which approximately 42% are seen a single time; approximately 12% belongs to the top ten. Sequenced input: glioma tissue, nonneoplastic brain tissue, or PBMCs (not recorded which). The receptors stem from a human donor with low-grade glioma or glioblastoma, undergoing nonglioma brain surgery, or in good health (not recorded which).

The J gene is TRBJ1-5, the V gene TRBV20-1; D is unclear. Germline-derived CDR1 and CDR2 are DFQATT and SNEGSKA (reference sequence). This CDR3 has 13 residues. The ends were cut back, 1 base at V and 9 bases at J, with 13 bases in the middle. The DNA for the CDR3 is TGCAGTGCTAGAGGACCTCCGGATAGGCCCCAGCATTTT. Protein product: CSARGPPDRPQHF.

J is TRBJ2-6 and V is TRBV27, with D hard to call. CDR3 length: 17 residues. The V gene lost 1 base and the J gene lost 0 bases, with 10 bases spanning the gap. Germline CDR1 is MNHEY and CDR2 is SMNVEV (reference sequence). The CDR3 DNA reads TGTGCCAGCAGTTTATTGTCCGCGAACTCTGGGGCCAACGTCCTGACTTTC. This gives the protein CASSLLSANSGANVLTF.

Turning to this clonotype: A read error may be the cause here, since a much bigger clone is one base away. The CDR3 here is CASIPRPLGINQPQHF. The CDR3 DNA reads as TGTGCCAGCATTCCCCGACCGTTGGGTATCAATCAGCCCCAGCATTTT. This chain connects TRBV27 to TRBJ1-5; D is uncertain. The CDR3 consists of 16 residues. Germline V lookup: CDR1 MNHEY, CDR2 SMNVEV (reference sequence). Between the trimmed V and J ends, which lost 7 bases and 3 bases, there was a span of 19 bases.

This chain links TRBV7-9 with TRBJ2-4, with TRBD1 identical over 9 bases. The trim removed 6 bases at V and 6 bases at J, leaving 12 bases unmatched. This CDR3 contains 16 residues. Germline lookup yields CDR1 SEHNR and CDR2 FQNEAQ (reference sequence). CDR3 bases: TGTGCCAGCAGTCCAAATCCGGGACAGGGAAGAAACATTCAGTACTTC. This sequence encodes CASSPNPGQGRNIQYF.

This clonotype showed up just a few times. The chain uses TRBV20-1 and TRBJ1-5, with TRBD1 as a possible D gene (6 bases). The CDR3 length is 18 residues. Germline CDR1 and CDR2: DFQATT and SNEGSKA (reference sequence). The ends were cut back, 2 bases at V and 1 base at J, with 21 bases in the middle. CDR3 DNA: TGCAGTGCTAGACTCCAGGGGAAGGGATATATGAGCAATCAGCCCCAGCATTTT. Translated, it gives CSARLQGKGYMSNQPQHF.

The V and J genes are TRBV20-1 and TRBJ1-6; 8 nucleotides line up with TRBD1. Germline V gives CDR1 DFQATT, CDR2 SNEGSKA (reference sequence). V shed 0 bases, J shed 6 bases, and the junction held 16 bases outside the gene matches. CDR3 size: 19 residues. CDR3 residues: CSARDGTGRIHTLNSPLHF. The CDR3 DNA reads as TGCAGTGCTAGAGATGGGACAGGTCGAATTCATACTCTTAATTCACCCCTCCACTTT.

This clonotype was found a few times. The chain uses TRBV7-2 and TRBJ1-2, with D perhaps matching TRBD1 (5 bases). There are 16 residues in the CDR3. Trimming left V 5 bases short and J 2 bases short, with 18 bases between. Looked up from germline, CDR1 is SGHTA and CDR2 is FQGNSA. DNA for the CDR3: TGTGCCAGCAGCCCGAGCGCCGGGGGTCAAAACTATGGCTACACCTTC. Protein: CASSPSAGGQNYGYTF.

This chain connects TRBV5-1 to TRBJ1-5, with D possibly TRBD1 on 5 matching bases. This CDR3 contains 12 residues. Trimming stripped 4 bases from V and 9 bases from J, with 11 bases between. Per the germline V gene, CDR1 is SGHRS and CDR2 is YFSETQ. This CDR3 reads CASSVSGGPQHF. The CDR3 DNA is TGCGCCAGCAGCGTATCCGGGGGGCCCCAGCATTTT. The whole variable domain, remainder taken from reference TRBV5-1 and TRBJ1-5, is KAGVTQTPRYLIKTRGQQVTLSCSPISGHRSVSWYQQTPGQGLQFLFEYFSETQRNKGNFPGRFSGRQFSNSRSEMNVSTLELGDSALYLCASSVSGGPQHFGDGTRLSIL.

This clonotype is a singleton in its sample. This chain links TRBV28 with TRBJ2-7, with D possibly being TRBD2 (5 bases). Trimming shortened V by 8 bases and J by 2 bases, and 25 bases separated the two germline ends. This CDR3 is built from 17 residues. The germline V gene has CDR1 MDHEN and CDR2 SYDVKM. CDR3 loop: CASGSRRRGPPTYEQYF. DNA of the CDR3: TGTGCCAGCGGTTCCCGCCGAAGAGGGCCCCCAACCTACGAGCAGTACTTC.

This clonotype was seen repeatedly, ten times or more. The rearrangement uses TRBV20-1 and TRBJ2-1, with TRBD2 as a possible D gene (6 bases). This CDR3 is built from 13 residues. Germline V lookup: CDR1 DFQATT, CDR2 SNEGSKA (reference sequence). The V end lost 3 bases, the J end lost 5 bases, and 11 bases lay between the germline ends. The CDR3 region is CSASGGVDNEQFF. DNA for the CDR3: TGCAGTGCTAGTGGAGGGGTTGACAATGAGCAGTTCTTC.

In the case of this clonotype: A clone one base away is much larger, so this may be a read error. The rearrangement joins TRBV20-1 to TRBJ1-3, with a possible D match to TRBD1 (5 bases). With 5 bases removed from V and 0 bases from J, the gap between germline ends came to 11 bases. Germline V gene data show CDR1 as DFQATT and CDR2 as SNEGSKA (reference sequence). The CDR3 loop spans 14 amino acids. The DNA of the CDR3 is TGCAGTGCTTCCCCAGGGACCTCTGGAAACACCATATATTTT. Its protein product is CSASPGTSGNTIYF.

This clonotype was detected ten times or more. The rearrangement joins TRBV28 to TRBJ2-5; TRBD1 might be the D (6 bases). This CDR3 region has 15 residues. Germline CDR1 reads MDHEN; CDR2 reads SYDVKM. The ends were cut back, 1 base at V and 2 bases at J, with 11 bases in the middle. CDR3 nucleotide sequence: TGTGCCAGCAGTTTATTGTACAGGGTTCAAGAGACCCAGTACTTC. This translates into CASSLLYRVQETQYF.

This clonotype was seen more than once but under ten times. J is TRBJ2-4 and V is TRBV6-2 or TRBV6-3; maybe TRBD1 (7 bases). V lost 4 bases and J 0 bases, leaving 13 bases between the germline ends. CDR1 and CDR2 from the germline V gene are MNHEY and SVGEGT. This CDR3 comprises 16 residues. CDR3 bases: TGTGCCAGCAGTTGGAGGGCAGGGGGAGCCAAAAACATTCAGTACTTC. Amino acid sequence: CASSWRAGGAKNIQYF.

The chain has TRBV11-3 and TRBJ2-1; a possible D gene is TRBD1 (5 bases). Germline-derived CDR1 and CDR2 are SGHNT and YENEEA. Trimming took off 4 bases at V and 7 bases at J, with 23 bases between the two ends. This CDR3 region has 17 residues. The CDR3 DNA is TGTGCCAGCAGCTACGACAGAGCTCGATTCCCTGAGAATGAGCAGTTCTTC. Protein sequence: CASSYDRARFPENEQFF.

This clonotype has only one observation. A much larger clonotype is one base distant, so this may be a read error. The J gene is TRBJ2-5, the V gene TRBV6-2 or TRBV6-3; D unclear. The CDR3 covers 11 residues. Germline values: CDR1 MNHEY, CDR2 SVGEGT. The CDR3 reads CAGSAWETQYF. DNA of the CDR3: TGTGCCGGCAGCGCATGGGAGACCCAGTACTTC.

This clonotype occurred many times. The gene calls are TRBV6-1 and TRBJ2-5; 7 nucleotides agree with TRBD1. Germline assignment: CDR1 MNHNS and CDR2 SASEGT. CDR3 size: 15 residues. The junction had 12 bases not matched to a gene; V was cut back by 6 bases and J by 5 bases. The CDR3 DNA reads TGTGCCAGCAGCATCGACAGGGTGAGGTCCGAGACCCAGTACTTC. Translation gives CASSIDRVRSETQYF.

Concerning this clonotype itself: A single base separates this from a much larger clone, so it may be a read error. Here the CDR3 omits its conserved ending phenylalanine or tryptophan, so a read error is the likely source. The CDR3 is CASSLLAGGVLGTDTQYL. The CDR3 DNA is TGTGCCAGCAGTTTACTAGCGGGAGGTGTCTTGGGCACAGATACGCAGTATCTT. The chain recombines TRBV27 with TRBJ2-3, with 11 nucleotides matching TRBD2. V lost 2 bases, J lost 1 base, and 8 bases stayed unmatched. The germline gives CDR1 MNHEY, CDR2 SMNVEV (reference sequence). This CDR3 has 18 residues.

To note about this clonotype: This clone may be a read error of a much larger clone one base away. The chain uses TRBV27 and TRBJ2-2; 7 bases are shared with TRBD1. CDR1 is MNHEY and CDR2 is SMNVEV in the germline V gene (reference sequence). CDR3 size: 16 residues. The CDR3: CVSSPGTALNTGELFF. CDR3 bases: TGTGTCAGCAGTCCAGGGACAGCGCTGAACACCGGGGAGCTGTTTTTT.

This chain links TRBV28 with TRBJ2-1, with D possibly matching TRBD2 (6 bases). CDR3 length equals 15 residues. Between the trimmed V and J ends, which lost 2 bases and 9 bases, there was a span of 17 bases. The germline V gene has CDR1 MDHEN and CDR2 SYDVKM. The CDR3 DNA follows: TGTGCCAGCAGTTTAATGCGGGAATGGGTCGGTGAGCAGTTCTTC. Its translation: CASSLMREWVGEQFF.

The chain links TRBV7-2 to TRBJ1-3; D might be TRBD1 (5 bases). V shed 8 bases and J shed 3 bases, with 14 bases lying between them. The CDR3 extends over 14 amino acids. Germline values: CDR1 SGHTA, CDR2 FQGNSA. DNA for the CDR3: TGTGCCAGCGGGATGAGGGGTGGTGGAAACACCATATATTTT. Protein product: CASGMRGGGNTIYF. Full variable domain (missing parts from reference TRBV7-2 and TRBJ1-3): GAGVSQSPSNKVTEKGKDVELRCDPISGHTALYWYRQSLGQGLEFLIYFQGNSAPDKSGLPSDRFSAERTGGSVSTLTIQRTQQEDSAVYLCASGMRGGGNTIYFGEGSWLTVV.

As for this clonotype: A read error may account for a junction end that differs from germline. The J gene is TRBJ2-1, the V gene TRBV6-2 or TRBV6-3; possibly TRBD1 or TRBD2 for D (5 bases each). There are 16 residues in the CDR3. Germline V gene data show CDR1 as MNHEY and CDR2 as SVGEGT. For the CDR3, the DNA is TGTGCCTGCAGTTATAATCCGGGGACCGCCAAAAACATTCAGTTCTTC. It codes for CACSYNPGTAKNIQFF.

This clonotype came up many times. V usage is TRBV6-2 or TRBV6-3 and J usage is TRBJ2-2; no firm D call. CDR1 MNHEY and CDR2 SVGEGT come from the germline V gene. V was pared by 6 bases and J by 0 bases, with 11 bases between. The CDR3 totals 15 residues. The CDR3 DNA sequence: TGTGCCAGCAGCCGTACACCCGCGAACACCGGGGAGCTGTTTTTT. Its translation: CASSRTPANTGELFF.

The chain couples TRBV12-3 or TRBV12-4 to TRBJ1-2; unclear D gene. V lost 4 bases, J lost 3 bases, and 9 bases lay in between. CDR3 length: 13 amino acids. In DNA form, the CDR3 reads TGTGCCAGCAGTTCCGGAGTGTACTATGGCTACACCTTC. Translated: CASSSGVYYGYTF.

V and J are TRBV6-2 or TRBV6-3 and TRBJ2-1, with D perhaps matching TRBD1 or TRBD2 (5 bases each). V lost 2 bases and J 0 bases, leaving 17 bases between the germline ends. Germline V lookup: CDR1 MNHEY, CDR2 SVGEGT. CDR3 size: 18 residues. The CDR3 DNA reads as TGTGCCAGCAGTTACGGGGCACGGGGCTCGAGCTCCTACAATGAGCAGTTCTTC. Translation gives CASSYGARGSSSYNEQFF.

Regarding this clonotype: A read error is possible here, since a much larger clone lies one base away. The V gene is TRBV15, the J gene TRBJ2-1; the D is unclear. With 7 bases removed from V and 0 bases from J, the gap between germline ends came to 10 bases. Germline CDR1 and CDR2: LNHNV and YYDKDF (reference sequence). CDR3 length: 14 amino acids. CDR3 bases: TGTGCCACCATGATTTCGAGCTCCTACAATGAGCAGTTCTTC. It translates to CATMISSSYNEQFF. The whole variable domain, remainder taken from reference TRBV15 and TRBJ2-1, is DAMVIQNPRYQVTQFGKPVTLSCSQTLNHNVMYWYQQKSSQAPKLLFHYYDKDFNNEADTPDNFQSRRPNTSFCFLDIRSPGLGDTAMYLCATMISSSYNEQFFGPGTRLTVL.

As concerns this clonotype: The junction does not match germline at one end; this may be a read error. This rearrangement joins TRBV20-1 to TRBJ2-1, with D hard to call. The CDR3 spans 15 residues. Germline V gene data show CDR1 as DFQATT and CDR2 as SNEGSKA (reference sequence). This CDR3 reads CSARDPRDSYNKQFF. Here the CDR3 DNA reads TGCAGTGCTAGAGATCCACGAGACTCCTACAATAAGCAGTTCTTC.

This chain connects TRBV10-3 to TRBJ1-1; D possibly corresponds to TRBD1 (5 bases). Germline lookup yields CDR1 ENHRY and CDR2 SYGVKD. The CDR3 sequence is 14 residues long. V lost 4 bases to trimming and J lost 4 bases, with 13 bases between them. The CDR3: CAISGRIQGTEAFF. As DNA, the CDR3 is TGTGCCATCAGTGGCAGGATTCAGGGCACTGAAGCTTTCTTT.

Of note for this clonotype: This may come from a read error, since a much larger clone is one base off. The CDR3 end shows no conserved phenylalanine or tryptophan, and so a read error is likely. This sequence joins TRBV28 and TRBJ2-7; D unclear. From germline, CDR1 is MDHEN and CDR2 SYDVKM. Trimming took off 6 bases at V and 7 bases at J, with 10 bases between the two ends. The CDR3 has 11 amino acids. Here the CDR3 reads CASSLVREQYL. CDR3 in DNA: TGTGCCAGCAGCTTAGTACGTGAGCAGTACCTC.